The clone carrying this T cell receptor (beta chain) was found many times. Its antigen is as yet unknown. Documented time point: newly diagnosed GD, antithyroid drugs for less than 3 months. The authors made the TCR library using RNA they extracted from PBMCs. As a group, patients came from one endocrinology department in Xi'an, China. Construction of TCR beta libraries relied on iRepertoire HTBI primers and on Arm-PCR targeting CDR3 regions. TCRdb independently ran MiXCR on the multiplex PCR reads; one entry per CDR3 protein. The sample consists of 300,000 to 400,000 distinct CDR3 sequences, 15% to 20% of them appearing once. The sample belongs to a study of regulatory T cells in long-lasting Graves disease. Notes on the study in general: Favored gene segments in persistent disease were TRBV28, TRBJ1-2 and TRBJ2-5.

Germline V CDR1 and CDR2: SGHTA, FQGTGA. Trimming cost V 5 bases and J 6 bases; bases outside gene matches: 3. CDR3 length: 13 residues. This TCR derives from a female donor with Graves disease. The chain has TRBV7-3 and TRBJ2-7, with 11 bases aligning to TRBD2. The sequencing used peripheral blood mononuclear cells (PBMCs), collected at new diagnosis, from a patient treated with antithyroid drugs. The CDR3 loop is CASSKGTSGEQYF. The CDR3 DNA sequence: TGTGCCAGCAGCAAAGGGACTAGCGGCGAGCAGTACTTC. Full variable domain (remainder filled in from reference TRBV7-3 and TRBJ2-7): GAGVSQTPSNKVTEKGKYVELRCDPISGHTALYWYRQSLGQGPEFLIYFQGTGAADDSGLPNDRFFAVRPEGSVSTLKIQRTERGDSAVYLCASSKGTSGEQYFGPGTRLTVT.